Presented here are 29 T cell receptor beta chains from one specimen sequenced in a study of early T cells in non-severe SARS-CoV-2 infection. TCRdb processed the 5' RACE reads anew with MiXCR; each CDR3 protein has one entry. The sample has tens of thousands of distinct CDR3 sequences, roughly 8.7% seen once. Specimen: whole blood, collected at baseline. These receptors were collected from an adult who was a healthcare worker with PCR-confirmed SARS-CoV-2 infection or an uninfected control (not recorded which).

This clonotype has at least ten counts. The chain has TRBV15 and TRBJ2-5, with D perhaps TRBD2 (5 bases). The CDR3 is 12 amino acids. Deletions cut 2 bases from V and 7 bases from J, with 8 bases between. Germline V CDR1 and CDR2: LNHNV, YYDKDF (reference sequence). DNA for the CDR3: TGTGCCACCAGCAGACTAGAGGGGACCCAGTACTTC. Residues: CATSRLEGTQYF.

This clonotype has only a few counts. The genes are TRBV4-1 and TRBJ1-3, with a tentative D call TRBD1 (6 bases). Germline V gene lookup returns CDR1 MGHRA and CDR2 YSYEKL. V lost 1 base, J lost 1 base, and 17 bases lay in between. CDR3 length: 18 amino acids. This chain's CDR3 is CASSQANVRGISGNTIYF. The CDR3 DNA reads as TGCGCCAGCAGCCAAGCCAACGTCAGGGGCATTTCTGGAAACACCATATATTTT.

This clonotype has ten or more counts. The chain has TRBV29-1 and TRBJ2-7; D perhaps matches TRBD1 (6 bases). The CDR3 runs to 12 residues. Germline loops: CDR1 SQVTM, CDR2 ANQGSEA. Trimming cost V 0 bases and J 6 bases, with 9 bases left between them. The CDR3 coding sequence is TGCAGCGTTGAAGACGGCAGGGGCGAGCAGTACTTC. This encodes CSVEDGRGEQYF.

Only a few counts were recorded for this clonotype. The rearrangement joins TRBV24-1 to TRBJ2-2; 11 bases fit TRBD1. The V gene's germline CDR1 is KGHDR and CDR2 SFDVKD. Trimming at V came to 4 bases and at J to 6 bases, leaving 12 bases not matched to a gene. This CDR3 comprises 18 residues. CDR3 residues: CATSEFSDRGLSPGELFF. DNA for the CDR3: TGTGCCACCAGTGAGTTTTCGGACAGGGGGCTTAGCCCCGGGGAGCTGTTTTTT.

This clonotype was found a few times. The V gene is TRBV6-5, the J gene TRBJ1-6, with unresolved D. V lost 0 bases to trimming and J lost 3 bases, with 6 bases between them. The CDR3 is 15 residues long. CDR1 MNHEY and CDR2 SVGAGI come from the germline V gene. CDR3 DNA sequence: TGTGCCAGCAGTTACTCGGCAGGCTATAATTCACCCCTCCACTTT. Translation: CASSYSAGYNSPLHF.

To note about this clonotype: The conserved closing phenylalanine or tryptophan is absent in this CDR3, likely reflecting a read error. The limits of the CDR3 on the DNA are not certain, so only TCRdb's listed CDR3 is given. The V gene is TRBV6-5, the J gene TRBJ2-3; the tabulated D call, TRBD2, remains unverified against the DNA. The CDR3 is 13 amino acids long, termini counted. Germline values: CDR1 MNHEY, CDR2 SVGAGI. CDR3 amino acids: CASSYSRTSGILM.

This clonotype was detected a few times. The chain links TRBV7-8 to TRBJ2-7; D ambiguous. V gave up 1 base and J gave up 2 bases, with 9 bases separating them. CDR1 is SGHVS and CDR2 is FQNEAQ in the germline V gene. This CDR3 has 14 residues. The chain's CDR3 is CASSLGARTYEQYF. Here the CDR3 DNA reads TGTGCCAGCAGCTTAGGGGCCAGGACCTACGAGCAGTACTTC.

This clonotype was seen only a few times. The V and J genes are TRBV20-1 and TRBJ2-7; 7 bases map to TRBD2. The trim removed 4 bases at V and 5 bases at J, leaving 11 bases unmatched. Germline V gene lookup returns CDR1 DFQATT and CDR2 SNEGSKA (reference sequence). This CDR3 comprises 14 residues. CDR3 nucleotide sequence: TGCAGTGCTAACGAGGGAGGGCCGAAAAACGAGCAGTACTTC. It is translated as CSANEGGPKNEQYF.

This chain uses TRBV27 with TRBJ2-1; 9 positions agree with TRBD2. The CDR3 is 15 amino acids. Looked up from germline, CDR1 is MNHEY and CDR2 is SMNVEV (reference sequence). V trimming: 6 bases; J trimming: 9 bases; junction bases outside the gene matches: 12. The CDR3 DNA is TGTGCCAGCAGAGCCGGAGCGGGAGGTTTGGTTGAGCAGTTCTTC. This encodes CASRAGAGGLVEQFF.

This clonotype appeared many times. The chain combines TRBV20-1 with TRBJ2-2; perhaps TRBD1 as D (5 bases). Germline-derived CDR1 and CDR2 are DFQATT and SNEGSKA (reference sequence). Trimming cost V 0 bases and J 3 bases, with 11 bases left between them. The CDR3 is 15 residues long. The CDR3, as DNA: TGCAGTGCTAGAGATGGAAGGGGTGACACCGGGGAGCTGTTTTTT. Encoded protein: CSARDGRGDTGELFF.

This rearrangement joins TRBV7-6 to TRBJ2-7; 9 bases match TRBD1. V shed 5 bases, J shed 1 base, and the junction held 6 bases outside the gene matches. This CDR3 is built from 15 residues. CDR1 and CDR2 from the germline V gene are SGHVS and FNYEAQ. CDR3 bases: TGTGCCAGCAGCCAAGGGACAGGGCATTCCTACGAGCAGTACTTC. As protein: CASSQGTGHSYEQYF.

This clonotype was counted between two and nine times. The CDR3 sequence: CASSLEGPLNTEAFF. The CDR3 DNA reads TGTGCCAGCAGTCTTGAGGGACCGCTGAACACTGAAGCTTTCTTT. J is TRBJ1-1 and V is TRBV28; D is perhaps TRBD1 (5 bases). Per germline, CDR1 MDHEN and CDR2 SYDVKM. Trimming took off 5 bases at V and 0 bases at J, with 13 bases between the two ends. The CDR3 extends over 15 amino acids. The complete variable domain, with remaining parts taken from reference TRBV28 and TRBJ1-1, reads DVKVTQSSRYLVKRTGEKVFLECVQDMDHENMFWYRQDPGLGLRLIYFSYDVKMKEKGDIPEGYSVSREKKERFSLILESASTNQTSMYLCASSLEGPLNTEAFFGQGTRLTVV.

Comment on this clonotype: This may come from a read error, since a much larger clone is one base off. It is likely a read error, because the conserved phenylalanine at the end of the CDR3 is missing. The V call is TRBV12-3 or TRBV12-4, the J call TRBJ2-5; D remains unclear. This CDR3 region has 13 residues. Trimming left V 4 bases short and J 6 bases short, with 12 bases between. The CDR3 region is CASSYGSSQTQYS. CDR3 sequence (DNA): TGTGCCAGCAGTTACGGAAGTTCCCAGACCCAGTACTCC.

V gene TRBV29-1 combines with J gene TRBJ2-1; TRBD1 or TRBD2 may be the D gene (5 bases each). Germline V gene data show CDR1 as SQVTM and CDR2 as ANQGSEA. With 4 bases removed from V and 9 bases from J, the gap between germline ends came to 16 bases. This CDR3 is 13 amino acids long. The chain's CDR3 is CSVATAIRGEQFF. CDR3 nucleotide sequence: TGCAGCGTTGCGACAGCGATACGGGGTGAGCAGTTCTTC.

This sequence joins TRBV4-2 and TRBJ1-5; D might be TRBD1 (5 bases). This CDR3 is built from 18 residues. Germline-derived CDR1 and CDR2 are LGHNA and YNFKEQ. The V and J ends lost 4 bases and 1 base respectively, with 20 bases between them. The CDR3 sequence is CASSPDWGGTTSNQPQHF. The CDR3 DNA reads as TGTGCCAGCAGCCCTGACTGGGGGGGGACTACCAGCAATCAGCCCCAGCATTTT.

DNA of the CDR3: TGTGCCACCAGTGATTTGGGGGGGTTACAAGAGACCCAGTACTTC. Translation gives CATSDLGGLQETQYF. This chain joins TRBV24-1 and TRBJ2-5, with D perhaps matching TRBD2 (6 bases). Trimming removed 0 bases from V and 2 bases from J, with 9 bases in between. This CDR3 contains 15 residues. Germline V gene data show CDR1 as KGHDR and CDR2 as SFDVKD.

This clonotype was recorded at least ten times. This chain connects TRBV7-8 to TRBJ2-3, with 13 bases matching TRBD2. The CDR3 covers 20 residues. Germline assignment: CDR1 SGHVS and CDR2 FQNEAQ. V dropped 5 bases and J dropped 2; count of bases not matched to a gene: 16. The CDR3 loop reads CASSTYGLAGAVGLTDTQYF. The CDR3 DNA follows: TGTGCCAGCAGCACGTATGGACTAGCGGGAGCCGTGGGGCTCACAGATACGCAGTATTTT.

This clonotype has a count of ten or more. CDR3 coding DNA: TGTGCCAGCTCACCTGGGACAGGGATCGACACCATATATTTT. Its protein is CASSPGTGIDTIYF. This rearrangement joins TRBV18 to TRBJ1-3, with 9 bases identical to TRBD1. The V segment lost 3 bases and the J segment 8 bases; nucleotides outside the gene matches: 5. This CDR3 has 14 residues. Germline V lookup: CDR1 KGHSH, CDR2 LQKENI.

This clonotype was detected a few times. The chain recombines TRBV3-1 with TRBJ2-2, with TRBD2 identical over 9 bases. Per germline, CDR1 LGHDT and CDR2 YNNKEL (reference sequence). Unmatched junction bases numbered 8, after V lost 5 bases and J lost 4 bases. This CDR3 has 16 residues. The CDR3 coding sequence is TGTGCCAGCAGCTCCAGCGGGGGGCAGGGCACCGGGGAGCTGTTTTTT. This encodes CASSSSGGQGTGELFF. The whole variable domain, filled in from reference TRBV3-1 and TRBJ2-2, reads DTAVSQTPKYLVTQMGNDKSIKCEQNLGHDTMYWYKQDSKKFLKIMFSYNNKELIINETVPNRFSPKSPDKAHLNLHINSLELGDSAVYFCASSSSGGQGTGELFFGEGSRLTVL.

This clonotype appeared a few times. The rearrangement links TRBV18 to TRBJ2-1, with TRBD1 matching over 7 bases. The CDR3 is 15 amino acids. V shed 4 bases and J 7 bases; nucleotides not matched to a gene: 10. CDR1 is KGHSH, CDR2 LQKENI, per germline. The CDR3 loop is CASSQGQTGRNEQFF. The CDR3 bases are TGTGCCAGCTCACAGGGACAGACCGGCCGAAATGAGCAGTTCTTC.

Note on this clonotype: Germline is not matched at one junction end, which may reflect a read error. In DNA, the CDR3 is TGTGCCAGCAGTTTCTATCAATACTCATCTGCGGCCAACGTCCTGACTTTC. This sequence encodes CASSFYQYSSAANVLTF. V usage is TRBV12-3 or TRBV12-4 and J usage is TRBJ2-6; D not certain. The CDR3 has 17 residues.

This rearrangement joins TRBV19 to TRBJ2-7, with a weak D call TRBD1 (5 bases). The CDR3 sequence is 11 residues long. The germline V gene has CDR1 LNHDA and CDR2 SQIVND (reference sequence). The ends were cut back, 8 bases at V and 6 bases at J, with 11 bases in the middle. CDR3: CASSQGPEQYF. The CDR3 DNA follows: TGTGCCAGTTCTCAGGGTCCCGAGCAGTACTTC.

This clonotype was picked up a small number of times. V is TRBV9 and J is TRBJ2-3; 7 bases match TRBD2. Germline V gene sequence: CDR1 SGDLS, CDR2 YYNGEE. The ends lost 0 bases at V and 11 bases at J; junction bases unmatched: 12. The CDR3 consists of 15 residues. The CDR3 DNA follows: TGTGCCAGCAGCGTAGTTCCTAGCGGAGAACGGGGGCAGTATTTT. This sequence encodes CASSVVPSGERGQYF.

The rearrangement joins TRBV10-1 to TRBJ2-7; 11 bases fit TRBD2. The ends lost 2 bases at V and 6 bases at J; junction bases unmatched: 6. Per germline, CDR1 WNHNN and CDR2 SYGVQD (reference sequence). This CDR3 contains 15 residues. The CDR3 reads CASSETSGSPGEQYF. The CDR3 DNA sequence: TGCGCCAGCAGTGAGACTAGCGGGAGTCCAGGCGAGCAGTACTTC.

The chain joins TRBV30 to TRBJ2-2; perhaps D is TRBD1 or TRBD2 (5 bases each). Trimming took 3 bases from V and 0 from J, leaving 14 bases between them. The germline V gene has CDR1 GTSNPN and CDR2 SVGIG (reference sequence). CDR3 length: 16 residues. The CDR3 DNA follows: TGTGCCTGGAGCCGTGGGGGAACGGCGAACACCGGGGAGCTGTTTTTT. Its protein product is CAWSRGGTANTGELFF.

This clonotype was recorded many times. The chain combines TRBV6-4 with TRBJ2-3, with 10 nucleotides matching TRBD2. The germline V gene has CDR1 MRHNA and CDR2 SNTAGT. The CDR3 is made up of 14 amino acids. The ends lost 10 bases at V and 1 base at J; junction bases unmatched: 5. The CDR3 loop reads CATSLAGGTDTQYF. Written as DNA, the CDR3 is TGTGCCACCTCCCTAGCGGGAGGCACAGATACGCAGTATTTT.

There are a few counts of this clonotype. The gene calls are TRBV12-3 or TRBV12-4 and TRBJ1-6, with D uncertain. Trimming took off 5 bases at V and 8 bases at J, with 7 bases between the two ends. This CDR3 spans 12 amino acids. CDR3 bases: TGTGCCAGCAGTCCTCTCGATTCACCCCTCCACTTT. Encoded protein: CASSPLDSPLHF.

This clonotype was detected many times. V usage is TRBV7-9 and J usage is TRBJ2-5; D not resolved. CDR1 is SEHNR, CDR2 FQNEAQ, per germline (reference sequence). The CDR3 is 13 residues long. V lost 5 bases and J lost 1, with 8 bases in between. CDR3 bases: TGTGCCAGCAGCAACGGCCTCCAAGAGACCCAGTACTTC. This gives the protein CASSNGLQETQYF.

This clonotype was detected ten times or more. V is TRBV27 and J is TRBJ2-3; perhaps TRBD1 as D (6 bases). CDR1 is MNHEY, CDR2 SMNVEV, per germline (reference sequence). The CDR3 runs to 15 residues. V lost 3 bases and J lost 1, with 11 bases in between. CDR3 in DNA: TGTGCCAGCAGTTTCTCGACAGGAGGCACAGATACGCAGTATTTT. It encodes CASSFSTGGTDTQYF.